This entry is about one T cell receptor (beta chain). V lost 0 bases, J lost 6 bases, and 5 bases lay in between. This CDR3 is 12 amino acids long. CDR1 is MNHEY and CDR2 is SVGEGT in the germline V gene. Generated by immunoSEQ multiplex PCR, the TCRdb table keeps only in-frame clones and is missing some. The sample yields tens of thousands of clones, around 91% seen once. This entry is derived from a study of blood T cell repertoires in COVID-19. The chain carries TRBV6-2 or TRBV6-3 and TRBJ1-2; D unclear. The TCR comes from a woman aged 60-75 years with COVID-19, enrolled during active disease. The sample was peripheral blood. The CDR3 DNA reads as TGTGCCAGCAGTTACTCGGGCGATGGCTACACCTTC. It translates to CASSYSGDGYTF.